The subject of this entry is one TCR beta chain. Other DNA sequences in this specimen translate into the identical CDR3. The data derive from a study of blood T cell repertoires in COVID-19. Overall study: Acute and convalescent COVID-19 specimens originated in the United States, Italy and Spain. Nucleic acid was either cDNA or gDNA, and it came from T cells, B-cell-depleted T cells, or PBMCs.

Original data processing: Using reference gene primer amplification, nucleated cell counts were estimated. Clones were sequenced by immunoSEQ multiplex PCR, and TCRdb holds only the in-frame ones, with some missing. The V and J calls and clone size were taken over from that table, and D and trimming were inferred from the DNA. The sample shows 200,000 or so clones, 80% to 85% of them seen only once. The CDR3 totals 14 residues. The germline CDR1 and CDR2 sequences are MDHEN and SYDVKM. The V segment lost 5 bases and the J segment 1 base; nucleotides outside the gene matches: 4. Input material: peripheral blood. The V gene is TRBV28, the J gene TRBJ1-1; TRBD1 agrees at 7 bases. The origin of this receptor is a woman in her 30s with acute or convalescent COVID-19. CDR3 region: CASSPGTENTEAFF. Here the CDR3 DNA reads TGTGCCAGCAGTCCCGGGACAGAGAACACTGAAGCTTTCTTT.